The 5 T cell receptor beta chains presented below share a single source sample, sequenced in a study of tumor and adjacent non-tumor tissue in lung cancer. The library came from three nested PCR rounds adapted from ARM-PCR protocols. In TCRdb, the multiplex PCR reads were re-called with MiXCR into one record per CDR3 protein. The sample includes approximately 90,000 distinct CDR3 sequences, 76% of them seen just once. No cell sorting was done before RNA was extracted from the tissue. Distant lung tissue was collected more than 3 cm away from the tumor edge. The specimen was distant non-tumor lung tissue. The receptors here all came from a woman between 50 and 59 years old with non-small cell lung cancer.

The chain employs TRBV11-2 and TRBJ2-6; weak D call: TRBD1 (6 bases). The CDR3 contains 15 residues. V was clipped by 4 bases and J by 9 bases, with 16 bases between them. The germline gives CDR1 SGHAT, CDR2 FQNNGV. The CDR3 bases are TGTGCCAGCAGCTCGCAACAGGGAACGGTCAACGTCCTGACTTTC. It encodes CASSSQQGTVNVLTF.

Of note for this clonotype: A junction end diverges from the germline sequence, so it may reflect a read error. V gene TRBV20-1 combines with J gene TRBJ1-2; D might be TRBD1 (6 bases). CDR1 and CDR2 from the germline V gene are DFQATT and SNEGSKA (reference sequence). This CDR3 is 20 amino acids long. CDR3 nucleotide sequence: TGCAGTGCTAGAGATAGGGGTGAACGGGACCGGAGTCCAGGGGACTATGGCTACACATTC. Its translation is CSARDRGERDRSPGDYGYTF.

V usage is TRBV6-1 and J usage is TRBJ2-1; D not certain. Between the trimmed V and J ends, which lost 1 base and 2 bases, there was a span of 15 bases. The CDR3 runs 17 residues. Germline assignment: CDR1 MNHNS and CDR2 SASEGT. The CDR3 DNA follows: TGTGCCAGCAGTGAAGAGGGATTAGTGGGAACCTACAATGAGCAGTTCTTC. Protein sequence: CASSEEGLVGTYNEQFF.

In the case of this clonotype: A read error may produce the germline difference seen at one junction end. The rearrangement joins TRBV29-1 to TRBJ2-7, with a weak D call TRBD2 (6 bases). This CDR3 is built from 12 residues. The germline V gene encodes CDR1 SQVTM and CDR2 ANQGSEA. CDR3 in DNA: TGCCCGGGAGATCAAGCAACCTACGATCAGTACTTC. This codes for CPGDQATYDQYF.

This clonotype was counted between two and nine times. This sequence joins TRBV19 and TRBJ2-1; D gene uncertain. Trimming cost V 10 bases and J 5 bases, with 21 bases left between them. This CDR3 region has 15 residues. Per the germline V gene, CDR1 is LNHDA and CDR2 is SQIVND (reference sequence). DNA for the CDR3: TGTGCCACCGCCGTTAAGGTGTTGGGAAACAATGAGCAGTTCTTC. Translation: CATAVKVLGNNEQFF.